This is a list of T cell receptor beta chains from one sample in a study of blood T cells in healthy people across ages. MiXCR, run by TCRdb on the 5' RACE reads, gives a single entry per CDR3 protein. This table holds around 940,000 distinct CDR3 sequences, about 51% found once. The material sequenced was blood. The receptors were sampled from a woman aged 60-75 years in good health. Each CDR3 is given with its conserved first and last residue. The order of the fields is clone size, D gene, J gene, V gene, CDR3 protein, CDR3 DNA. The D gene is left open where the match is weak. The size field is filled for only some rows; it gives once, few, many or a size class.

>-|-|TRBJ1-2|TRBV12-3/TRBV12-4
CASDPPQRAHGYTF
TGTGCCAGCGATCCGCCCCAGCGGGCCCATGGCTACACCTTC
>-|-|TRBJ2-7|TRBV7-9
CASSLAGGYNEQYF
TGTGCCAGCAGCTTAGCGGGAGGCTACAATGAGCAGTACTTC
>-|TRBD2|TRBJ2-7|TRBV3-1
CASSQDEYWDTLPGGRRCEQYF
TGTGCCAGCAGCCAAGATGAGTATTGGGACACCCTCCCTGGCGGGAGGAGGTGCGAGCAGTACTTC
>-|TRBD2|TRBJ2-7|TRBV9
CASSPMPSGSHSYEQYF
TGTGCCAGCAGCCCAATGCCCAGCGGGAGCCACTCCTACGAGCAGTACTTC
>few|TRBD2|TRBJ2-1|TRBV4-1
CASSQTSGRGYEQFF
TGCGCCAGCAGCCAAACTAGCGGGAGGGGATATGAGCAGTTCTTC
>many|-|TRBJ2-3|TRBV5-1
CASSSSDTQYF
TGTGCCAGCAGCTCCAGTGATACGCAGTATTTT
>few|TRBD2|TRBJ2-5|TRBV20-1
CSARAGTSGRETQYF
TGCAGTGCTAGAGCCGGGACTAGCGGTAGAGAGACCCAGTACTTC
>few|-|TRBJ2-3|TRBV20-1
CSAPRGGENTQYF
TGCAGTGCTCCCCGAGGGGGGGAAAATACGCAGTATTTT
>few|-|TRBJ2-7|TRBV21-1
CASSKWGQGSYEQYF
-
>-|TRBD2|TRBJ2-1|TRBV4-1
CASSQVSGRGNEQFF
TGCGCCAGCAGCCAAGTTAGCGGGAGGGGCAATGAGCAGTTCTTC
>few|-|TRBJ1-6|TRBV7-2
CASSLALGGAYSPLHF
TGTGCCAGCAGCTTAGCGCTCGGGGGCGCGTACTCACCCCTCCACTTT
>few|TRBD2|TRBJ2-3|TRBV14
CASSQVALWRENADTQYF
TGTGCCAGCAGCCAAGTTGCGCTCTGGCGGGAGAACGCAGATACGCAGTATTTT
>-|TRBD2|TRBJ2-7|TRBV10-1
CASSKGTSETYEQYF
TGCGCCAGCAGTAAAGGGACTAGCGAGACCTACGAGCAGTACTTC
>-|-|TRBJ2-7|TRBV12-3/TRBV12-4
CASSGIREQYF
TGTGCCAGCAGCGGAATTCGCGAGCAGTACTTC
>-|-|TRBJ1-2|TRBV12-3/TRBV12-4
CASSLGVEARGYTF
TGTGCCAGCAGTTTAGGGGTGGAGGCTCGAGGCTACACCTTC
>-|-|TRBJ2-1|TRBV7-2
CASSPGTFYNEQFF
TGTGCCAGCAGTCCGGGGACTTTCTACAATGAGCAGTTCTTC
>-|-|TRBJ2-3|TRBV11-2
CASSLDQLAISTDTQYF
TGTGCCAGCAGCTTAGATCAGCTAGCGATTAGCACAGATACGCAGTATTTT
>-|-|TRBJ2-7|TRBV28
CASTPGPKRHEQYF
TGTGCCAGCACCCCAGGCCCAAAGCGACACGAGCAGTACTTC
>few|-|TRBJ2-7|TRBV12-3/TRBV12-4
CASELVPGDEQYF
TGTGCCAGCGAACTAGTCCCAGGGGACGAGCAGTACTTC
>few|-|TRBJ1-5|TRBV28
CASKLATPNQPQHF
TGTGCCTCTAAGCTAGCTACACCGAATCAGCCCCAGCATTTT
>-|TRBD2|TRBJ2-1|TRBV20-1
CSASAGLDFNNEQFF
TGCAGTGCCTCGGCAGGACTAGACTTCAACAATGAGCAGTTCTTC
>many|-|TRBJ2-1|TRBV20-1
CSAYTGTAYNEQFF
TGCAGTGCCTACACCGGGACGGCCTACAATGAGCAGTTCTTC
>-|-|TRBJ2-1|TRBV7-9
CASSLPSSWTYNEQFF
TGTGCCAGCAGCTTACCGTCCTCTTGGACTTACAATGAGCAGTTCTTC
>-|-|TRBJ1-1|TRBV2
CASNPGQHTEAFF
TGTGCCAGCAACCCCGGACAGCACACTGAAGCTTTCTTT
>few|-|TRBJ2-7|TRBV25-1
CASRNPGSYEQYF
TGTGCCAGTAGAAACCCGGGCTCCTACGAGCAGTACTTC
>-|-|TRBJ2-3|TRBV27
CASSLGSSPWDTQYF
TGTGCCAGCAGTTTGGGTTCTTCACCCTGGGATACGCAGTATTTT
>-|-|TRBJ2-5|TRBV28
CASSLEIETQYF
TGTGCCAGCAGTTTGGAGATCGAGACCCAGTACTTC
>-|TRBD2|TRBJ2-1|TRBV29-1
CSVEDVRLAGGRIDNEQFF
TGCAGCGTTGAAGATGTGCGACTAGCGGGAGGACGGATAGACAATGAGCAGTTCTTC
>-|-|TRBJ2-4|TRBV6-6
CASSRGEGQSRKHIQYF
TGTGCCAGCAGTAGGGGGGAGGGCCAATCTCGCAAACACATTCAGTACTTC
>few|-|TRBJ2-4|TRBV5-1
CASSLASGDGREAKNIQYF
TGCGCCAGCAGCTTGGCATCCGGGGACGGAAGGGAAGCCAAAAACATTCAGTACTTC
>-|TRBD1|TRBJ2-5|TRBV20-1
CSASRDSGETQYF
TGCAGTGCTAGCCGGGACAGCGGAGAGACCCAGTACTTC
>few|-|TRBJ1-5|TRBV6-2/TRBV6-3
CASTDLGQPQHF
TGTGCCAGCACGGACCTTGGGCAGCCCCAGCATTTT
>-|-|TRBJ1-1|TRBV12-3/TRBV12-4
CASSPNLGTANTEAFF
TGTGCCAGCAGTCCAAACCTAGGGACGGCTAACACTGAAGCTTTCTTT
>few|-|TRBJ2-7|TRBV6-1
CASIEGQPDFNEQYF
TGTGCCAGCATCGAGGGACAACCGGACTTCAACGAGCAGTACTTC
>-|TRBD2|TRBJ2-7|TRBV20-1
CSATPAAGAYNEQYF
TGCAGTGCTACCCCGGCGGCGGGAGCATACAATGAGCAGTACTTC
>few|-|TRBJ2-3|TRBV12-3/TRBV12-4
CASSQSGRGDFTDTQYF
TGTGCCAGCAGCCAGTCGGGGAGGGGGGATTTCACAGATACGCAGTATTTT
>-|TRBD1|TRBJ2-2|TRBV2
CASGGTGVFTGELFF
TGTGCCAGCGGAGGGACAGGGGTTTTTACCGGGGAGCTGTTTTTT
>-|-|TRBJ2-1|TRBV4-2
CASSQETRKGEQLF
TGTGCCAGCAGCCAAGAAACCCGGAAGGGTGAGCAGTTATTC
>-|-|TRBJ2-1|TRBV28
CASSINQGYNEQFF
TGTGCCAGCAGTATAAACCAGGGCTACAATGAGCAGTTCTTC
>-|TRBD1|TRBJ2-7|TRBV5-1
CASSAGTANYEQYF
TGCGCCAGCAGCGCCGGGACAGCAAACTACGAGCAGTACTTC
>-|TRBD2|TRBJ2-1|TRBV20-1
CSASEAGGVYEQFF
TGCAGTGCTAGTGAAGCGGGAGGGGTCTATGAGCAGTTCTTC
>-|-|TRBJ2-7|TRBV12-3/TRBV12-4
CATEDNRENERYF
TGTGCCACGGAAGATAACAGGGAAAACGAGCGGTACTTC
>few|TRBD1|TRBJ2-4|TRBV7-3
CASSSRGMGIQYF
TGTGCCAGCAGCTCCAGGGGGATGGGCATTCAGTACTTC
>few|-|TRBJ2-1|TRBV27
CASTTRDDEQFF
TGTGCCAGCACGACCCGAGATGATGAGCAGTTCTTC
>-|TRBD2|TRBJ2-7|TRBV20-1
CSARDRVAGGLPYEQYF
TGCAGTGCTAGAGATCGGGTAGCGGGAGGGCTCCCCTACGAGCAGTACTTC
>-|TRBD2|TRBJ2-3|TRBV3-1
CASQGPSGRTDTQYF
TGTGCCAGCCAGGGGCCTAGCGGGAGAACAGATACGCAGTATTTT
>few|-|TRBJ2-5|TRBV3-1
CASSPPGPRQETQYF
TGTGCCAGCAGCCCCCCAGGGCCGAGACAAGAGACCCAGTACTTC